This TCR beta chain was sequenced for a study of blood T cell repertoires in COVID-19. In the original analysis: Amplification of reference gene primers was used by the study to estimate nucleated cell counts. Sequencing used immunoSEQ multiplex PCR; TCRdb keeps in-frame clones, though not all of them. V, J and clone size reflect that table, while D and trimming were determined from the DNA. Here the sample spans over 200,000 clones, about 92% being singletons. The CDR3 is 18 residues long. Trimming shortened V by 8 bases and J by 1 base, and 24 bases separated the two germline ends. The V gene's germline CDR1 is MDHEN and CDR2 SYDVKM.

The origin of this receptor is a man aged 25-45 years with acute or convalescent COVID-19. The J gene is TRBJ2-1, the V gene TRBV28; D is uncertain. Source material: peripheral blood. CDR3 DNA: TGTGCCAGCCTAGTTTCTCATAACACCATCCTATCCTACAATGAGCAGTTCTTC. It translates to CASLVSHNTILSYNEQFF.